One T cell receptor (beta chain) is described in this entry. What this receptor recognizes is not known. No base quality information exists; no much larger clone differs at one position. TCRbeta CDR3 regions were amplified from genomic DNA by means of the immunoSEQ Assay, a bias-controlled multiplex PCR. The study's own analysis went as follows. The number of nucleated cells in each sample was estimated from the amplification of reference gene primers within the assay. Sequence reads were collapsed and filtered to measure the absolute abundance of every unique TCRbeta CDR3 rearrangement. For each sample, productive Simpson clonality was calculated as the square root of Simpson's diversity index across productive rearrangements. TCRdb re-hosts the immuneACCESS table, in-frame sequences only. Its copies lack some clones; in the studies checked, an unresolved V gene accounts for under half of them, and the cause for the rest is not known. That table gives V, J and clone size, and the DNA gave D and trimming. Counted in this sample were more than 45,000 clones; around nine tenths of them appeared once. The top ten clonotypes cover approximately 6% of the sample.

In Seattle, one collaborating source enrolled patients while the infection was active and tracked those patients longitudinally over the course of disease. Collaborating institutions collected whole blood in K2EDTA tubes following their own protocols. For TCRbeta analysis, collaborators shipped samples as frozen whole blood, isolated PBMCs, or DNA extracted from either of those sample types. The sample is drawn from a study of blood T cell repertoires in COVID-19 (dated by TCRdb to the early 2020s). Concerning the study at large: The collaborator samples originated in the United States, Italy and Spain and spanned the acute and convalescent phases of COVID-19. The material from the prospective study consisted of cDNA or gDNA derived from T cells, B-cell-depleted T cells, or PBMCs. Samples were obtained from the ongoing ImmuneRACE study (first 160 participants) and from about 1,300 subjects provided by 6 global collaborators. Where available, HLA class I and class II types were taken from metadata supplied by the sample provider and were not determined by assay-based typing. Deeply sampled blood TCRbeta repertoires from subjects exposed to, actively infected with, or recovered from COVID-19 were included in the dataset. A de-identified subject ID, COVID-19 status, age in years and sex were almost always included in the sample metadata. The repertoires were released in a freely available public database meant as a resource for research on the immune response to SARS-CoV-2.

The paper's findings and limits, for the study overall: Clinical and demographic metadata were provided uncurated, with the amount varying by source and participant.

The source of this sequence is a woman aged 55-69 years with COVID-19, enrolled during active disease. Sequencing was done on a sample of peripheral blood.

The CDR3 protein: CSVISGVVNEQFF. Read as DNA, the sequence is TGCAGCGTTATTTCAGGGGTTGTTAATGAGCAGTTCTTC. Recombination linked TRBV29-1 to TRBJ2-1, with TRBD1 tentatively as D gene (6 bases match). Looking up the germline V gene yields CDR1 SQVTM and CDR2 ANQGSEA. V loses 5 bases of germline sequence and J loses 7 bases, and the interval between the two ends is 15 bases. The CDR3 numbers 13 residues from cysteine through phenylalanine. Kept here is only the CDR3 DNA, which spans 39 bases and is read in frame from base 1.